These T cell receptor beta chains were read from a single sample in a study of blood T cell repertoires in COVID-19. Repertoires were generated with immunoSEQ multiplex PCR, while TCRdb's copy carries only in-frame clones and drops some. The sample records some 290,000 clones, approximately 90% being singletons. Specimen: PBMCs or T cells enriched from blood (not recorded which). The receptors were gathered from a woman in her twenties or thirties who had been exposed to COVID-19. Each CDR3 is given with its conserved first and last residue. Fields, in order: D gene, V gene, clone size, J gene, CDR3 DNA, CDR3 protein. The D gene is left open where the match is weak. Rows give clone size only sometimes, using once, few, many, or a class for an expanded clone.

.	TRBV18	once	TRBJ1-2	TGTGCCAGCTCACCGCTAGACAGCCGCTATGGCTACACCTTC	CASSPLDSRYGYTF
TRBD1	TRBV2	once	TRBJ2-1	TGTGCCAGCAGCTCCGGGACAGGGACGAATGAGCAGTTCTTC	CASSSGTGTNEQFF
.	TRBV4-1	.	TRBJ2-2	TGCGCCAGCAGCCCGAACCGGGGGAACACCGGGGAGCTGTTTTTT	CASSPNRGNTGELFF
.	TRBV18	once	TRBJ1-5	TGTGCCAGCTCACCAGCGGACAGCCAGCCCCAGCATTTT	CASSPADSQPQHF
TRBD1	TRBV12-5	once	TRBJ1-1	TGTGCTAGTGGTTTGGTACAGGGGATGGGATTTGGACAGAACACTGAAGCTTTCTTT	CASGLVQGMGFGQNTEAFF
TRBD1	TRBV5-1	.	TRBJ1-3	TGCGCCAGTATGACAGGGACCACTGGTGGAAACACCATATATTTT	CASMTGTTGGNTIYF
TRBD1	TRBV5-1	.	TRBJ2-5	TGCGCCAGCAGCGAGACAGGGCGGGAGACCCAGTACTTC	CASSETGRETQYF
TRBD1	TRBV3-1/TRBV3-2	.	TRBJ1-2	TGTGCCAGCAGCCAAGCAGGGGGCGGGTATGGCTACACCTTC	CASSQAGGGYGYTF
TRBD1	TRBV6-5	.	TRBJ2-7	TGTGCCAGCAGTTACTCGTATGGACAGGGGTACGAGCAGTACTTC	CASSYSYGQGYEQYF
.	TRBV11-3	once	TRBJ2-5	TGTGCCAGCAGCTTAGGTTCCAGGGGAGAAGGGACCCAGTACTTC	CASSLGSRGEGTQYF
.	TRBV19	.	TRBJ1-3	TGTGCCAGTAGTAGGGCAGGTCTGCCTGGAAACACCATATATTTT	CASSRAGLPGNTIYF
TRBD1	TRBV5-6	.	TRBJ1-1	TGTGCCAGCAGCTTGGAAGGTAACGACAGGGGGCACACTGAAGCTTTCTTT	CASSLEGNDRGHTEAFF
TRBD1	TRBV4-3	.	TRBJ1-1	TGCGCCAGCAGCTCAGGGGGCCTTGACACTGAAGCTTTCTTT	CASSSGGLDTEAFF
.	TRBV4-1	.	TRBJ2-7	TGCGCCAGCAGCCAAGTCGGGGTCGGCCGCTACGAGCAGTACTTC	CASSQVGVGRYEQYF
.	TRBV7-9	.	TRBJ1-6	TGTGCCAGCAGCGCTCAGGTTGATTCACCCCTCCACTTT	CASSAQVDSPLHF
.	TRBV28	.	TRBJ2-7	TGTGCCAGCAGTTTATACCCCACCAGGGGTTACGAGCAGTACTTC	CASSLYPTRGYEQYF
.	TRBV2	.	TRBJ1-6	TGTGCCAGCACTCAACGGAGGGGGGGAGCTTCCTCACCCCTCCACTTT	CASTQRRGGASSPLHF
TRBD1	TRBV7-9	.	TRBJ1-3	TGTGCCAGCAGGACAGGGTCTTTCTCTGGAAACACCATATATTTT	CASRTGSFSGNTIYF
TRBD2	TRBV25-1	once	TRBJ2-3	TGTGCCAGCAGTTGGCTAGCGGGGAGTGATACGCAGTATTTT	CASSWLAGSDTQYF